This T cell receptor beta chain was captured in a study of shared clonotypes between healthy human individuals. Findings and limits, study-wide: Against clonotypes common to all four donors, non-shared ones had lower generation probabilities. Generally, estimated richness proved larger in naive subsets than it did in memory subsets.

CD4+ cells underwent separation, giving CD45RA+ naive and CD45RA-negative memory subsets. The CDR3 is 15 amino acids. Trimming pared 1 base from V and 0 bases from J, leaving 10 bases between. Germline V lookup: CDR1 MNHNS, CDR2 SASEGT. Note on this clone: Antigen: not known.

Sequencing was at deep level. The method was immunoSEQ multiplex PCR; TCRdb's version includes in-frame clones alone and lacks a portion of them. Found here are about 2,500,000 clones, around 90% of them singletons; the top ten hold roughly 0.13%. This receptor was taken from a man younger than 30 in good health. This rearrangement joins TRBV6-1 to TRBJ2-7; the D call may be TRBD1 or TRBD2 (5 bases each). The sample was naive CD4+ T cells sorted from blood. The subset is: CD45RA+ positively selected. This chain's CDR3 is CASSEGDAYSYEQYF. DNA of the CDR3: TGTGCCAGCAGTGAAGGGGACGCCTACTCCTACGAGCAGTACTTC.